Listed below are T cell receptor beta chains from one sample, sequenced in a study of Graves' ophthalmopathy and Graves' hyperthyroidism. TCRdb independently ran MiXCR on the multiplex PCR reads; one entry per CDR3 protein. Of around 1,000,000 distinct CDR3 sequences in the sample, 35% to 45% were seen once. Sequencing was carried out using peripheral blood or thyroid tissue (not recorded which). These receptors all come from an adult man with Graves' hyperthyroidism. Both conserved end residues are part of each CDR3. D genes are given only for firm matches. Clone size appears in some rows only: once, few, many, or a class for an expanded clone.

v_gene: TRBV10-2; abundance: -; j_gene: TRBJ2-7; d_gene: -; CDR3aa: CASSLADREQYF; CDR3nt: TGTGCCAGCAGCTTAGCTGACAGGGAGCAGTACTTC
v_gene: TRBV10-3; abundance: many; j_gene: TRBJ2-2; d_gene: TRBD2; CDR3aa: CASGTSGRGDTGELFF; CDR3nt: TGTGCCTCCGGGACTAGCGGGAGAGGGGACACCGGGGAGCTGTTTTTT
v_gene: TRBV29-1; abundance: many; j_gene: TRBJ1-1; d_gene: -; CDR3aa: CSVEGAPGEVTEAFF; CDR3nt: TGCAGCGTTGAAGGGGCTCCGGGGGAGGTCACTGAAGCTTTCTTT
v_gene: TRBV13; abundance: -; j_gene: TRBJ1-3; d_gene: -; CDR3aa: CASSLVSNTIYF; CDR3nt: TGTGCCAGCAGCTTAGTTTCAAACACCATATATTTT
v_gene: TRBV7-2; abundance: many; j_gene: TRBJ1-4; d_gene: -; CDR3aa: CASSLGLGTNAFF; CDR3nt: TGTGCCAGCAGCTTAGGCCTGGGGACAAATGCGTTTTTT
v_gene: TRBV25-1; abundance: -; j_gene: TRBJ1-6; d_gene: -; CDR3aa: CASRGLAGDNSPLHF; CDR3nt: TGTGCCAGCAGGGGACTAGCGGGGGATAATTCACCCCTCCACTTT
v_gene: TRBV7-2; abundance: -; j_gene: TRBJ1-2; d_gene: -; CDR3aa: CASSLGAGENYGYTF; CDR3nt: TGTGCCAGCAGCTTAGGGGCAGGGGAGAACTATGGCTACACCTTC
v_gene: TRBV2; abundance: -; j_gene: TRBJ2-6; d_gene: -; CDR3aa: CASGTSLTSGANVLTF; CDR3nt: TGTGCCAGCGGGACATCCTTGACTTCTGGGGCCAACGTCCTGACTTTC
v_gene: TRBV29-1; abundance: -; j_gene: TRBJ2-5; d_gene: -; CDR3aa: CSVARTPGAQYF; CDR3nt: TGCAGCGTTGCGAGGACCCCCGGGGCCCAGTACTTC
v_gene: TRBV10-3; abundance: -; j_gene: TRBJ2-7; d_gene: TRBD1; CDR3aa: CAITGDRGAYEQYF; CDR3nt: TGTGCCATCACTGGGGACAGGGGGGCCTACGAGCAGTACTTC
v_gene: TRBV28; abundance: few; j_gene: TRBJ1-2; d_gene: TRBD1; CDR3aa: CASSLDGQGRNPYGYTF; CDR3nt: TGTGCCAGCAGTCTCGACGGACAGGGGCGCAACCCCTATGGCTACACCTTC
v_gene: TRBV7-9; abundance: -; j_gene: TRBJ2-5; d_gene: -; CDR3aa: CASSRRGKPNTGRRQETQYF; CDR3nt: TGTGCCAGCAGCCGAAGGGGGAAACCTAACACCGGGAGGCGGCAAGAGACCCAGTACTTC
v_gene: TRBV20-1; abundance: once; j_gene: TRBJ1-1; d_gene: TRBD1; CDR3aa: CSAQEDRGVAFF; CDR3nt: TGCAGTGCTCAGGAAGACAGGGGGGTAGCTTTCTTT
v_gene: TRBV2; abundance: many; j_gene: TRBJ2-5; d_gene: -; CDR3aa: CASKWRLPQETQYF; CDR3nt: TGTGCCAGCAAATGGAGACTTCCCCAAGAGACCCAGTACTTC
v_gene: TRBV19; abundance: many; j_gene: TRBJ1-1; d_gene: -; CDR3aa: CASTLGNTEAFF; CDR3nt: TGTGCCAGTACCTTGGGGAACACTGAAGCTTTCTTT
v_gene: TRBV7-9; abundance: -; j_gene: TRBJ2-7; d_gene: -; CDR3aa: CASSPPPLDGTYEQYF; CDR3nt: TGTGCCAGCAGCCCCCCGCCTCTAGACGGGACCTACGAGCAGTACTTC
v_gene: TRBV2; abundance: -; j_gene: TRBJ1-3; d_gene: -; CDR3aa: CASRAFRATSGNTIYF; CDR3nt: TGTGCCAGCAGAGCATTCCGCGCGACCTCTGGAAACACCATATATTTT
v_gene: TRBV10-3; abundance: -; j_gene: TRBJ2-7; d_gene: TRBD1; CDR3aa: CAISDEDRGLDEQYF; CDR3nt: TGTGCCATCAGTGATGAAGACAGGGGGCTTGACGAGCAGTACTTC
v_gene: TRBV2; abundance: -; j_gene: TRBJ2-7; d_gene: TRBD2; CDR3aa: CASSEIAGAASYEQYF; CDR3nt: TGTGCCAGCAGTGAAATAGCGGGAGCTGCCTCCTACGAGCAGTACTTC
v_gene: TRBV2; abundance: many; j_gene: TRBJ2-5; d_gene: TRBD1; CDR3aa: CASCDRERETQYF; CDR3nt: TGTGCCAGCTGTGACAGGGAGAGGGAGACCCAGTACTTC
v_gene: TRBV20-1; abundance: few; j_gene: TRBJ1-5; d_gene: -; CDR3aa: CSARGFGRENQPQHF; CDR3nt: TGCAGTGCTAGGGGTTTTGGCAGGGAAAATCAGCCCCAGCATTTT
v_gene: TRBV28; abundance: -; j_gene: TRBJ2-6; d_gene: -; CDR3aa: CASTAGASGANVLTF; CDR3nt: TGTGCCAGCACGGCAGGGGCCTCTGGGGCCAACGTCCTGACTTTC
v_gene: TRBV11-2; abundance: once; j_gene: TRBJ2-5; d_gene: -; CDR3aa: CASSRRASRLAETQYF; CDR3nt: TGTGCCAGCAGCAGAAGGGCCTCCCGGCTAGCGGAGACCCAGTACTTC
v_gene: TRBV12-3/TRBV12-4; abundance: many; j_gene: TRBJ2-7; d_gene: TRBD2; CDR3aa: CASTISGFYEQYF; CDR3nt: TGTGCCAGCACGATTAGCGGGTTTTACGAGCAGTACTTC
v_gene: TRBV29-1; abundance: -; j_gene: TRBJ2-7; d_gene: -; CDR3aa: CSVGGRDSYEQYF; CDR3nt: TGCAGCGTGGGGGGCAGGGACTCCTACGAGCAGTACTTC
v_gene: TRBV12-3/TRBV12-4; abundance: few; j_gene: TRBJ2-6; d_gene: -; CDR3aa: CASGWARPSGANVLTF; CDR3nt: TGTGCCAGCGGTTGGGCCAGACCCTCTGGGGCCAACGTCCTGACTTTC
v_gene: TRBV7-3; abundance: -; j_gene: TRBJ2-7; d_gene: -; CDR3aa: CASSLVHGTQTPYEQYF; CDR3nt: TGTGCCAGCAGCTTAGTACACGGGACCCAAACGCCCTACGAGCAGTACTTC
v_gene: TRBV20-1; abundance: few; j_gene: TRBJ2-7; d_gene: -; CDR3aa: CSARDSDRISYEQYF; CDR3nt: TGCAGTGCTAGAGACTCGGACAGAATCTCCTACGAGCAGTACTTC
v_gene: TRBV29-1; abundance: -; j_gene: TRBJ1-3; d_gene: -; CDR3aa: CSVAWTNTIYF; CDR3nt: TGCAGCGTTGCGTGGACGAACACCATATATTTT
v_gene: TRBV2; abundance: many; j_gene: TRBJ2-7; d_gene: TRBD2; CDR3aa: CASKGTSGIEQYF; CDR3nt: TGTGCCAGCAAAGGGACTAGCGGGATCGAGCAGTACTTC
v_gene: TRBV4-1; abundance: few; j_gene: TRBJ2-7; d_gene: -; CDR3aa: CASSQEVTGRTYEQYF; CDR3nt: TGCGCCAGCAGCCAAGAGGTGACAGGACGCACCTACGAGCAGTACTTC
v_gene: TRBV10-3; abundance: many; j_gene: TRBJ1-2; d_gene: -; CDR3aa: CAISEDSKTNYGYTF; CDR3nt: TGTGCCATCAGTGAGGACAGTAAGACTAACTATGGCTACACCTTC
v_gene: TRBV7-9; abundance: -; j_gene: TRBJ1-5; d_gene: TRBD1; CDR3aa: CASSLLVGQGNQPQHF; CDR3nt: TGTGCCAGCAGCTTACTCGTCGGACAGGGTAATCAGCCCCAGCATTTT
v_gene: TRBV15; abundance: many; j_gene: TRBJ2-5; d_gene: -; CDR3aa: CATSGGIRGETQYF; CDR3nt: TGTGCCACCAGCGGAGGGATTCGGGGAGAGACCCAGTACTTC
v_gene: TRBV14; abundance: many; j_gene: TRBJ2-5; d_gene: -; CDR3aa: CASSQVHGTGETQYF; CDR3nt: TGTGCCAGCAGCCAAGTTCACGGGACCGGGGAGACCCAGTACTTC
v_gene: TRBV7-8; abundance: -; j_gene: TRBJ1-5; d_gene: TRBD1; CDR3aa: CASSQGQSWNQPQHF; CDR3nt: TGTGCCAGCAGCCAGGGACAGTCTTGGAATCAGCCCCAGCATTTT
v_gene: TRBV20-1; abundance: -; j_gene: TRBJ2-2; d_gene: TRBD2; CDR3aa: CSASGTSGRVWTGELFF; CDR3nt: TGCAGTGCCTCCGGGACTAGCGGGAGGGTATGGACCGGGGAGCTGTTTTTT
v_gene: TRBV7-9; abundance: -; j_gene: TRBJ1-2; d_gene: -; CDR3aa: CAGWGSVEDGNYGYTF; CDR3nt: TGCGCCGGCTGGGGCAGCGTTGAAGATGGCAACTATGGCTACACCTTC
v_gene: TRBV10-3; abundance: few; j_gene: TRBJ2-3; d_gene: TRBD1; CDR3aa: CAISEGLAGGRDTQYF; CDR3nt: TGTGCCATCAGTGAAGGTCTGGCAGGGGGTCGAGATACGCAGTATTTT
v_gene: TRBV19; abundance: once; j_gene: TRBJ2-7; d_gene: -; CDR3aa: CASYRPEGSYEQYF; CDR3nt: TGTGCCAGTTACCGTCCGGAGGGGTCCTACGAGCAGTACTTC
v_gene: TRBV9; abundance: -; j_gene: TRBJ2-2; d_gene: -; CDR3aa: CASSVEARNTGELFF; CDR3nt: TGTGCCAGCAGCGTAGAGGCCCGAAACACCGGGGAGCTGTTTTTT
v_gene: TRBV2; abundance: many; j_gene: TRBJ2-7; d_gene: -; CDR3aa: CASIESWSYEQYF; CDR3nt: TGTGCCAGCATTGAAAGCTGGTCCTACGAGCAGTACTTC
v_gene: TRBV7-9; abundance: -; j_gene: TRBJ2-7; d_gene: TRBD1; CDR3aa: CASSFQGVFEQYF; CDR3nt: TGTGCCAGCAGCTTTCAGGGGGTTTTCGAGCAGTACTTC
v_gene: TRBV5-4; abundance: many; j_gene: TRBJ2-5; d_gene: TRBD1; CDR3aa: CASSRSTGDQETQYF; CDR3nt: TGTGCCAGCAGCCGCTCCACAGGGGACCAAGAGACCCAGTACTTC
v_gene: TRBV11-2; abundance: -; j_gene: TRBJ2-7; d_gene: -; CDR3aa: CASSLIGAGSYEQYF; CDR3nt: TGTGCCAGCAGCTTGATAGGGGCCGGTTCCTACGAGCAGTACTTC
v_gene: TRBV5-1; abundance: many; j_gene: TRBJ1-1; d_gene: -; CDR3aa: CASSILPTRNTEAFF; CDR3nt: TGCGCCAGCAGCATCCTCCCCACACGTAACACTGAAGCTTTCTTT